This T cell receptor (beta chain) was observed in a study of cytomegalovirus exposure and HLA in healthy donors. Worth noting for this clone: Its antigen is undetermined.

Study-wide results and limits: In a later analysis, a missense DCLRE1C variant was linked to TCR beta V- and J-gene trimming.

The study ran its PCR with 60 Vbeta and 13 Jbeta primers. Using immunoSEQ multiplex PCR, the repertoire was profiled, and TCRdb retains in-frame clones only, with some absent. The sample has a few hundred thousand clones; 82% are singletons. This CDR3 spans 16 amino acids. V was shortened by 0 bases and J by 3 bases, with 15 bases between the two germline ends. Per the germline V gene, CDR1 is LGHNA and CDR2 is YSLEER. Sequencing was carried out using PBMCs. This receptor was obtained from a woman between 40 and 55 years old in good health and CMV-seronegative. The V and J genes are TRBV4-3 and TRBJ2-7; no firm D call. This CDR3 is CASSQDWAVSSYEQYF. The CDR3 bases are TGCGCCAGCAGCCAAGATTGGGCCGTATCAAGCTACGAGCAGTACTTC.